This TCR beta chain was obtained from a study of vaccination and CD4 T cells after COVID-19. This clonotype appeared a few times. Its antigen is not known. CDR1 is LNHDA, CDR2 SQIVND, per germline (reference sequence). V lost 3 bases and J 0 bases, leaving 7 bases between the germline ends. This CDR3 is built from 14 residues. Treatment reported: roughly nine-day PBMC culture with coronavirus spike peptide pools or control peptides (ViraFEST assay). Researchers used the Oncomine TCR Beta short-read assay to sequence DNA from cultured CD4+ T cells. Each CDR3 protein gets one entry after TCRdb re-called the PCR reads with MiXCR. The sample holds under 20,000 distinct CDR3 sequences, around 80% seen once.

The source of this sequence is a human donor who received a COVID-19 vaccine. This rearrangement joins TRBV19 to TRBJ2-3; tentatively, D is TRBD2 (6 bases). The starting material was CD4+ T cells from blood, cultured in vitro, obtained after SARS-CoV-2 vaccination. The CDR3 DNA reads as TGTGCCAGTAGTATGCGGGGTAGCACAGATACGCAGTATTTT. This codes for CASSMRGSTDTQYF.